A single sample gave rise to the 21 T cell receptor beta chains below, sequenced in a study of technical replicates of blood from a handful of donors (dated by TCRdb to about 2017). The library came from the immunoSEQ multiplex PCR assay. TCRdb's version of the immuneACCESS table is confined to in-frame rearrangements and falls short of the full clone set. An unresolved V gene accounts for under half of the shortfall where checked; the remainder is of unknown origin. The sample table contains about 58,000 clones; only one count was recorded for about 95% of them. About 3% of the sample belongs to the ten largest clones. Input material: PBMCs. Receptors originate from a human donor in good health. Some clones in this sample may be carry-over from other donors' samples.

The chain joins TRBV7-2 to TRBJ2-7, with TRBD2 matching 7 bases. This CDR3 has 15 amino acids. Germline V gene lookup returns CDR1 SGHTA and CDR2 FQGNSA. Trimming took 3 bases from V and 6 from J; bases not matched to a gene: 11. In DNA form, the CDR3 reads TGTGCCAGCAGCTTCTTTGGGGCGGGGGTAGGCGAGCAGTACTTC. Translated, it gives CASSFFGAGVGEQYF.

The V and J genes are TRBV13 and TRBJ1-5, with D perhaps matching TRBD1 (6 bases). Germline CDR1 and CDR2: PRHDT and FYEKMQ (reference sequence). This CDR3 contains 17 residues. V was pared by 0 bases and J by 0 bases, with 12 bases between. The CDR3 coding sequence is TGTGCCAGCAGCTTAGGGGGGGCAGTTTATAGCAATCAGCCCCAGCATTTT. Protein: CASSLGGAVYSNQPQHF.

The V and J genes are TRBV7-7 and TRBJ2-7; a weak D match, TRBD2 (5 bases). With 2 bases removed from V and 4 bases from J, the gap between germline ends came to 9 bases. CDR3 length: 13 amino acids. Germline V gene lookup returns CDR1 SSHAT and CDR2 FNYEAQ (reference sequence). In nucleotides, the CDR3 is TGTGCCAGCAGCTTACGGGAAGGGTACGAGCAGTACTTC. It is translated as CASSLREGYEQYF. Together with reference TRBV7-7 and TRBJ2-7, the CDR3 gives the full variable domain: GAGVSQSPRYKVTKRGQDVTLRCDPISSHATLYWYQQALGQGPEFLTYFNYEAQPDKSGLPSDRFSAERPEGSISTLTIQRTEQRDSAMYRCASSLREGYEQYFGPGTRLTVT.

The CDR3 sequence is CASSFGPRRAFF. The CDR3 nucleotides read TGTGCCAGCAGCTTCGGACCCCGGAGGGCTTTCTTT. The chain recombines TRBV11-3 with TRBJ1-1; D is ambiguous. The CDR3 is made up of 12 amino acids. Deletions cut 3 bases from V and 11 bases from J, with 13 bases between. CDR1 is SGHNT, CDR2 YENEEA, per germline.

The chain is built from TRBV5-6 and TRBJ2-5, with TRBD1 matching over 12 bases. Per the germline V gene, CDR1 is SGHDT and CDR2 is YYEEEE. The CDR3 is 16 residues long. V was clipped by 4 bases and J by 5 bases; unmatched bases: 9. CDR3 sequence (DNA): TGTGCCAGCAGCATCGGGGACAGGGGGCGGCTGGAGACCCAGTACTTC. Amino acids: CASSIGDRGRLETQYF.

This chain connects TRBV7-9 to TRBJ2-3, with 12 bases identical to TRBD2. CDR3 size: 18 residues. Trimming removed 6 bases from V and 4 bases from J; junction bases left unmatched: 14. Germline values: CDR1 SEHNR, CDR2 FQNEAQ (reference sequence). CDR3: CASRGGLAGRGVPDTQYF. The CDR3 DNA reads as TGTGCCAGCAGAGGTGGACTAGCGGGGAGAGGGGTCCCAGATACGCAGTATTTT.

The chain employs TRBV30 and TRBJ1-1; perhaps TRBD1 as D (5 bases). CDR1 and CDR2 from the germline V gene are GTSNPN and SVGIG (reference sequence). V gave up 3 bases and J gave up 1 base, with 18 bases separating them. The CDR3 has 16 residues. The CDR3 is CAWSPLAGGWNTEAFF. The CDR3 bases are TGTGCCTGGAGCCCCCTGGCCGGGGGGTGGAACACTGAAGCTTTCTTT.

The chain joins TRBV6-5 to TRBJ2-5, with 9 bases aligning to TRBD2. Per germline, CDR1 MNHEY and CDR2 SVGAGI. Unmatched junction bases numbered 2, after V lost 6 bases and J lost 0 bases. This CDR3 region has 14 residues. This chain's CDR3 is CASRSGGNQETQYF. The CDR3, as DNA: TGTGCCAGCAGGAGCGGGGGGAACCAAGAGACCCAGTACTTC.

The CDR3 spells CASSQVGEQETQYF. DNA of the CDR3: TGTGCCAGCAGCCAAGTAGGAGAGCAAGAGACCCAGTACTTC. This sequence joins TRBV4-2 and TRBJ2-5; unclear D gene. This CDR3 comprises 14 residues. Deletions cut 1 base from V and 2 bases from J, with 8 bases between. The germline gives CDR1 LGHNA, CDR2 YNFKEQ.

This clone has only one observation. The chain is built from TRBV6-6 and TRBJ1-1; D is perhaps TRBD1 (5 bases). V was cut by 2 bases and J by 5 bases, with 15 bases left in between. CDR1 is MNHNY, CDR2 SVGAGI, per germline (reference sequence). The CDR3 contains 15 residues. The CDR3, as DNA: TGTGCCAGCAGTTACGAAACAGTTGGGGGGACTGAAGCTTTCTTT. Protein: CASSYETVGGTEAFF.

In regard to this clone: Different DNA sequences within this sample yield the same CDR3. V and J are TRBV7-2 and TRBJ2-7, with TRBD1 as a possible D gene (6 bases). V was shortened by 4 bases and J by 4 bases, with 8 bases between the two germline ends. The CDR3 length is 12 residues. CDR1 SGHTA and CDR2 FQGNSA come from the germline V gene. CDR3 in amino acids: CASSSTGYEQYF. CDR3 bases: TGTGCCAGCAGCTCCACAGGGTACGAGCAGTACTTC.

This clone was recorded once. The gene calls are TRBV2 and TRBJ2-2; tentatively, D is TRBD2 (5 bases). The CDR3 is made up of 14 amino acids. The germline V and J ends were trimmed by 11 bases and 1 base, with 14 bases remaining between them. The germline V gene has CDR1 SNHLY and CDR2 FYNNEI. CDR3 nucleotides: TGTGCCTGCCTGTACGGGGTGAACACCGGGGAGCTGTTTTTT. Translated: CACLYGVNTGELFF.

The chain recombines TRBV6-1 with TRBJ2-7; the match to TRBD2 covers 14 bases. The CDR3 spans 17 residues. The V and J ends lost 3 bases and 2 bases, in that order; junction bases with no gene match: 6. Germline V gene lookup returns CDR1 MNHNS and CDR2 SASEGT. The CDR3 here is CASSDRGLAGAAYEQYF. The CDR3 nucleotides read TGTGCCAGCAGTGATAGGGGACTAGCGGGGGCTGCCTACGAGCAGTACTTC.

In its sample, this clone was seen once. V and J are TRBV29-1 and TRBJ2-7; 8 nucleotides align to TRBD1. After removal of 7 bases from V and 3 bases from J, the junction contained 5 bases not matched to a gene. The CDR3 sequence is 12 residues long. Germline values: CDR1 SQVTM, CDR2 ANQGSEA. The CDR3 DNA is TGCAGCGCCCAGGGACAGGTCTACGAGCAGTACTTC. Its translation is CSAQGQVYEQYF.

The chain combines TRBV30 with TRBJ2-7; D unresolved. Germline loops: CDR1 GTSNPN, CDR2 SVGIG (reference sequence). Trimming took off 0 bases at V and 0 bases at J, with 6 bases between the two ends. The length of the CDR3 is 13 residues. Here the CDR3 DNA reads TGTGCCTGGAGTGTATTCTCCTCCTACGAGCAGTACTTC. Amino acid sequence: CAWSVFSSYEQYF.

This chain uses TRBV11-2 with TRBJ1-1; TRBD1 agrees at 7 bases. The length of the CDR3 is 14 residues. V shed 3 bases and J 1 base; nucleotides not matched to a gene: 2. Germline V gives CDR1 SGHAT, CDR2 FQNNGV. DNA of the CDR3: TGTGCCAGCAGCTTTGGGACAGCGAACACTGAAGCTTTCTTT. It codes for CASSFGTANTEAFF.

This chain links TRBV13 with TRBJ2-3, with TRBD2 matching 7 bases. CDR1 PRHDT and CDR2 FYEKMQ come from the germline V gene (reference sequence). J was trimmed by 5 bases and V by 0 bases; bases with no gene match: 8. The CDR3 consists of 16 residues. The CDR3 DNA reads as TGTGCCAGCAGCTTAGGCGTCGGGGGGATGGAAGATACGCAGTATTTT. Amino acid sequence: CASSLGVGGMEDTQYF.

The J gene is TRBJ2-7, the V gene TRBV7-8; possible D gene TRBD2, 6 bases. V dropped 5 bases and J dropped 9 bases, with 14 bases sitting between them. CDR3 length: 12 amino acids. Per the germline V gene, CDR1 is SGHVS and CDR2 is FQNEAQ. The CDR3 bases are TGTGCCAGCAGCATCGGGGGATATGCGCAGTACTTC. Residues: CASSIGGYAQYF.

This clone was seen only once. This chain connects TRBV7-2 to TRBJ2-1; 16 bases line up with TRBD2. Trimming at V came to 11 bases and at J to 6 bases, leaving 10 bases not matched to a gene. This CDR3 spans 16 amino acids. Germline V CDR1 and CDR2: SGHTA, FQGNSA. CDR3 region: CAGKHGTSGGGNEQFF. The CDR3 coding sequence is TGTGCCGGAAAACACGGGACTAGCGGGGGGGGCAATGAGCAGTTCTTC.

About this clone itself: A read error may account for a junction end that differs from germline. The CDR3 region is CASSLEGGANTEAFF. The CDR3 nucleotides are TGTGCCAGCAGCCTAGAAGGGGGGGCGAACACTGAAGCTTTCTTT. The V and J genes are TRBV11-2 and TRBJ1-1; perhaps TRBD1 as D (6 bases). Per germline, CDR1 SGHAT and CDR2 FQNNGV. The length of the CDR3 is 15 residues.

This clone was observed once. The J gene is TRBJ1-2, the V gene TRBV11-2; no reliable D call. V was trimmed by 2 bases and J by 2 bases, leaving 3 bases between them. CDR1 is SGHAT and CDR2 is FQNNGV in the germline V gene. The CDR3 length is 12 residues. In DNA form, the CDR3 reads TGTGCCAGCAGCTTACAGAACTATGGCTACACCTTC. Translation: CASSLQNYGYTF.